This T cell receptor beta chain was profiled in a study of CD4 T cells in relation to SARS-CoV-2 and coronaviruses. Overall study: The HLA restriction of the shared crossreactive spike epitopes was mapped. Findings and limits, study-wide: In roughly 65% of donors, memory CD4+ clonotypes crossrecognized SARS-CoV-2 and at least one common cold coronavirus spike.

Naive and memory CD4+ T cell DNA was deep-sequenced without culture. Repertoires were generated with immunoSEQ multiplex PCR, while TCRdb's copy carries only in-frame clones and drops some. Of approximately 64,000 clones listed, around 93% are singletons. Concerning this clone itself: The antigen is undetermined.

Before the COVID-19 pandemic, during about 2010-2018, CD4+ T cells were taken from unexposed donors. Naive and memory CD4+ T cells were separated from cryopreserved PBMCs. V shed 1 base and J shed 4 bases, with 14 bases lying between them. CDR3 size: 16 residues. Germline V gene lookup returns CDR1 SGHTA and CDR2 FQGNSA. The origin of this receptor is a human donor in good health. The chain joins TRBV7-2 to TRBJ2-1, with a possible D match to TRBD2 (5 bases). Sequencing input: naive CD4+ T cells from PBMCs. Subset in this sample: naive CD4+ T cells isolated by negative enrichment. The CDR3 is CASSLGTLVVYNEQFF. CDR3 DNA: TGTGCCAGCAGCTTAGGTACACTAGTCGTATACAATGAGCAGTTCTTC. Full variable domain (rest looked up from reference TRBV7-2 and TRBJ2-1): GAGVSQSPSNKVTEKGKDVELRCDPISGHTALYWYRQSLGQGLEFLIYFQGNSAPDKSGLPSDRFSAERTGGSVSTLTIQRTQQEDSAVYLCASSLGTLVVYNEQFFGPGTRLTVL.